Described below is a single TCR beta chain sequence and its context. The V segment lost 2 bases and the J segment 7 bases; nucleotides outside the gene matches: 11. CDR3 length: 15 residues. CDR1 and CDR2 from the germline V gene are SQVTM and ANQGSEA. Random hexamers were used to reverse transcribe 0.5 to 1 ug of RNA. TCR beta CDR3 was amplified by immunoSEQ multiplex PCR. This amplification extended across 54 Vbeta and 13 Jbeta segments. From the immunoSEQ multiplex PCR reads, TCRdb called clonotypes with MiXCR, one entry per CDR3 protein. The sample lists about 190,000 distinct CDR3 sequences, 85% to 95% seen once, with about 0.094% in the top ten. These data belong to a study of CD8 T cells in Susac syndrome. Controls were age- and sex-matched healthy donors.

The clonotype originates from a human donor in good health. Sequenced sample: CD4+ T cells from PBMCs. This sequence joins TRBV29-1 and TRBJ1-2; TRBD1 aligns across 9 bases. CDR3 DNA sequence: TGCAGCGTTGAAAGGGGGGACAGGGAAGATGGTGGCTACACCTTC. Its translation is CSVERGDREDGGYTF.